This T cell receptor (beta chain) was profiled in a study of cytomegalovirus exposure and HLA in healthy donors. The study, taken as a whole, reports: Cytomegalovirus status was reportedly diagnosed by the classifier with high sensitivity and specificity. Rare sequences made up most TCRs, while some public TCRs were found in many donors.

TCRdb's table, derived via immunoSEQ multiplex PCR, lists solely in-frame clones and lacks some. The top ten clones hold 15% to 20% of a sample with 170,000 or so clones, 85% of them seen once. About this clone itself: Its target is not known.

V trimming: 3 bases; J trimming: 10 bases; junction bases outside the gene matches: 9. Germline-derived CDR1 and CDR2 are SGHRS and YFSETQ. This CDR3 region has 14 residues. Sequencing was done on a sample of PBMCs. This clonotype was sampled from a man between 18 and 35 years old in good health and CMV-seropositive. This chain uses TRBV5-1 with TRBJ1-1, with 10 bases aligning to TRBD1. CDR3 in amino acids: CASSWATGGDGAFF. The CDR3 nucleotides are TGCGCCAGCAGCTGGGCGACAGGGGGCGACGGAGCTTTCTTT.